This is a list of T cell receptor beta chains from one sample in a study of blood T cell repertoires in COVID-19. Assay: immunoSEQ multiplex PCR; the TCRdb copy retains only in-frame clones and omits some. The table shows 170,000 or so clones, with roughly 84% occurring only once. Input material: peripheral blood. The receptors here all came from a human donor in a cohort sampled during active COVID-19. CDR3s include the opening cysteine and the closing phenylalanine or tryptophan. A D gene is named only where the DNA matches it firmly. Clone size is not always given. Where it is, it says once, few, many or a class for expanded clones.

d_call: TRBD2; v_call: TRBV7-2; j_call: TRBJ2-7; clone_size: -; cdr3_aa: CASSLGGGISYEQYF; cdr3_nt: TGTGCCAGCAGCTTGGGGGGGGGAATCTCCTACGAGCAGTACTTC
d_call: TRBD1; v_call: TRBV6-2/TRBV6-3; j_call: TRBJ1-1; clone_size: -; cdr3_aa: CASSYWDSEAFF; cdr3_nt: TGTGCCAGCAGTTACTGGGACAGTGAAGCTTTCTTT
d_call: -; v_call: TRBV7-9; j_call: TRBJ1-4; clone_size: once; cdr3_aa: CASSLTQGNEKLFF; cdr3_nt: TGTGCCAGCAGCTTAACCCAGGGGAATGAAAAACTGTTTTTT
d_call: -; v_call: TRBV3-1/TRBV3-2; j_call: TRBJ1-2; clone_size: -; cdr3_aa: CASSYLDGIYGYTF; cdr3_nt: TGTGCCAGCAGCTACCTGGACGGGATCTATGGCTACACCTTC
d_call: -; v_call: TRBV10-3; j_call: TRBJ2-3; clone_size: -; cdr3_aa: CAISESTRGVGADTQYF; cdr3_nt: TGTGCCATCAGTGAGTCGACTCGGGGTGTCGGCGCAGATACGCAGTATTTT
d_call: TRBD2; v_call: TRBV4-3; j_call: TRBJ2-1; clone_size: many; cdr3_aa: CASSHGLAGGYNEQFF; cdr3_nt: TGCGCCAGCAGCCACGGACTAGCGGGAGGATACAATGAGCAGTTCTTC
d_call: TRBD1; v_call: TRBV5-1; j_call: TRBJ1-4; clone_size: few; cdr3_aa: CASSYRTGEKLFF; cdr3_nt: TGCGCCAGCAGCTATCGGACAGGGGAAAAACTGTTTTTT
d_call: TRBD1; v_call: TRBV13; j_call: TRBJ2-7; clone_size: few; cdr3_aa: CASSTEQGNEQYF; cdr3_nt: TGTGCCAGCAGCACTGAACAGGGGAACGAGCAGTACTTC
d_call: TRBD2; v_call: TRBV14; j_call: TRBJ2-7; clone_size: -; cdr3_aa: CASSPLAGKGYEQYF; cdr3_nt: TGTGCCAGCAGCCCCTTAGCGGGGAAGGGCTACGAGCAGTACTTC
d_call: TRBD1; v_call: TRBV3-1/TRBV3-2; j_call: TRBJ1-2; clone_size: few; cdr3_aa: CASSQGGQGRGYTF; cdr3_nt: TGTGCCAGCAGCCAAGGTGGACAGGGTCGGGGCTACACCTTC
d_call: -; v_call: TRBV13; j_call: TRBJ1-3; clone_size: -; cdr3_aa: CASSSTGRGGNTIYF; cdr3_nt: TGTGCCAGCAGCTCGACAGGAAGAGGGGGAAACACCATATATTTT
d_call: -; v_call: TRBV25-1; j_call: TRBJ1-5; clone_size: -; cdr3_aa: CASSGGLEQPQHF; cdr3_nt: TGTGCCAGCAGTGGCGGGCTCGAGCAGCCCCAGCATTTT
d_call: -; v_call: TRBV4-3; j_call: TRBJ1-2; clone_size: -; cdr3_aa: CASSQDWRGPNYGYTF; cdr3_nt: TGCGCCAGCAGCCAAGATTGGAGGGGACCGAACTATGGCTACACCTTC
d_call: TRBD2; v_call: TRBV27; j_call: TRBJ2-2; clone_size: -; cdr3_aa: CASSRDLAGTGELFF; cdr3_nt: TGTGCCAGCAGTCGGGACCTAGCGGGGACCGGGGAGCTGTTTTTT
d_call: -; v_call: TRBV5-6; j_call: TRBJ2-2; clone_size: -; cdr3_aa: CASTEEQLSSGELFF; cdr3_nt: TGTGCCAGCACAGAAGAACAGCTATCGTCCGGGGAGCTGTTTTTT
d_call: TRBD2; v_call: TRBV5-4; j_call: TRBJ2-7; clone_size: -; cdr3_aa: CASSLDGTSGAYEQYF; cdr3_nt: TGTGCCAGCAGCTTGGACGGGACTAGCGGAGCCTACGAGCAGTACTTC
d_call: -; v_call: TRBV6-5; j_call: TRBJ2-7; clone_size: -; cdr3_aa: CASTGSRHEQYF; cdr3_nt: TGTGCCAGCACAGGGTCCCGCCACGAGCAGTACTTC
d_call: TRBD2; v_call: TRBV27; j_call: TRBJ2-2; clone_size: -; cdr3_aa: CASSQRLAGFTGELFF; cdr3_nt: TGTGCCAGCAGTCAAAGACTAGCGGGCTTCACCGGGGAGCTGTTTTTT
d_call: TRBD1; v_call: TRBV15; j_call: TRBJ1-2; clone_size: -; cdr3_aa: CATHRGDRGDYGYTF; cdr3_nt: TGTGCCACCCACCGCGGGGACAGGGGAGACTATGGCTACACCTTC
d_call: -; v_call: TRBV5-1; j_call: TRBJ2-7; clone_size: once; cdr3_aa: CASSSLASTYEQYF; cdr3_nt: TGCGCCAGCAGCTCCTTAGCGAGTACCTACGAGCAGTACTTC
d_call: TRBD1; v_call: TRBV11-2; j_call: TRBJ2-5; clone_size: -; cdr3_aa: CASSPTGVGTQYF; cdr3_nt: TGTGCCAGCAGCCCCACAGGGGTAGGGACCCAGTACTTC
d_call: -; v_call: TRBV6-2/TRBV6-3; j_call: TRBJ2-6; clone_size: -; cdr3_aa: CASSYSSRLQSGANVLTF; cdr3_nt: TGTGCCAGCAGTTACTCGAGCAGGCTACAGTCTGGGGCCAACGTCCTGACTTTC
d_call: -; v_call: TRBV2; j_call: TRBJ1-1; clone_size: -; cdr3_aa: CASITGPNTEAFF; cdr3_nt: TGTGCCAGCATTACAGGGCCGAACACTGAAGCTTTCTTT
d_call: -; v_call: TRBV3-1/TRBV3-2; j_call: TRBJ2-1; clone_size: -; cdr3_aa: CASSQGTLTQQFF; cdr3_nt: TGTGCCAGCAGCCAAGGGACACTTACCCAGCAGTTCTTC
d_call: TRBD1; v_call: TRBV3-1/TRBV3-2; j_call: TRBJ2-7; clone_size: -; cdr3_aa: CASSQVQGPIYEQYF; cdr3_nt: TGTGCCAGCAGCCAAGTACAGGGGCCCATATACGAGCAGTACTTC
d_call: TRBD2; v_call: TRBV3-1/TRBV3-2; j_call: TRBJ2-7; clone_size: -; cdr3_aa: CASSQIAGDYEQYF; cdr3_nt: TGTGCCAGCAGCCAGATAGCGGGAGATTACGAGCAGTACTTC
d_call: -; v_call: TRBV5-4; j_call: TRBJ2-5; clone_size: -; cdr3_aa: CASSLAGSTGKETQYF; cdr3_nt: TGTGCCAGCAGCTTGGCAGGTTCAACGGGAAAAGAGACCCAGTACTTC
d_call: -; v_call: TRBV7-3; j_call: TRBJ1-1; clone_size: -; cdr3_aa: CASSLERGTEAFF; cdr3_nt: TGTGCCAGCAGCTTGGAGAGGGGGACTGAAGCTTTCTTT
d_call: -; v_call: TRBV29-1; j_call: TRBJ1-1; clone_size: few; cdr3_aa: CSVEGQENTEAFF; cdr3_nt: TGCAGCGTTGAAGGGCAGGAGAACACTGAAGCTTTCTTT
d_call: -; v_call: TRBV11-1; j_call: TRBJ1-5; clone_size: -; cdr3_aa: CAGSFRANQPQHF; cdr3_nt: TGTGCCGGCAGCTTCAGGGCAAATCAGCCCCAGCATTTT
d_call: -; v_call: TRBV18; j_call: TRBJ1-5; clone_size: -; cdr3_aa: CASSGEQGTQPQHF; cdr3_nt: TGTGCCAGCTCAGGGGAACAGGGAACCCAGCCCCAGCATTTT
d_call: TRBD1; v_call: TRBV4-2; j_call: TRBJ2-2; clone_size: -; cdr3_aa: CASSQGGQGAGNTGELFF; cdr3_nt: TGTGCCAGCAGCCAAGGGGGACAGGGGGCGGGTAACACCGGGGAGCTGTTTTTT